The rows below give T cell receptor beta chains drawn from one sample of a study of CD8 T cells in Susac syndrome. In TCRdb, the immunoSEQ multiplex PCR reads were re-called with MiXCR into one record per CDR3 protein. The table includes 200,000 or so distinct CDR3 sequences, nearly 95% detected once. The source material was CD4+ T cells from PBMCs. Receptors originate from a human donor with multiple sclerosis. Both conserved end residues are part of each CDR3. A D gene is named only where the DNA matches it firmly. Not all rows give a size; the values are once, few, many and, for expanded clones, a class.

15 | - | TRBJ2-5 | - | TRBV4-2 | TGTGCCAGCAGCCTAAGAGGACTAAGGGGAGAGACCCAGTACTTC | CASSLRGLRGETQYF
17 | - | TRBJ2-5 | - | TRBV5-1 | TGCGCCAGCAGCCGGGGACAGAAGAGTGGCGGGGTGGAGACCCAGTACTTC | CASSRGQKSGGVETQYF
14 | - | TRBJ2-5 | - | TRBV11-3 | TGTGCCAGCAGCTTAGGTGGGGACCAAGAGACCCAGTACTTC | CASSLGGDQETQYF
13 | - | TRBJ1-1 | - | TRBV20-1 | TGCAGTGCTCGACAATGGATGAACACTGAAGCTTTCTTT | CSARQWMNTEAFF
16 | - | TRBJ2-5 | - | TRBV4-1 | TGCGCCAGCAGCCAAGAAGGGGTAGAAGGGATTGGGACCCAGTACTTC | CASSQEGVEGIGTQYF
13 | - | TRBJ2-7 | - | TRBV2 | TGTGCCAGCAGTGAACGGCGGCTCTACGAGCAGTACTTC | CASSERRLYEQYF
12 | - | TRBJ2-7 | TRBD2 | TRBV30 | TGTGCCTTCGCTAGCGGGAGAGGCGAGCAGTACTTC | CAFASGRGEQYF
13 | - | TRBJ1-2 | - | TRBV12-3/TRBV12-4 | TGTGCCAGCAGTTTAGCTGGGTCCTATGGCTACACCTTC | CASSLAGSYGYTF
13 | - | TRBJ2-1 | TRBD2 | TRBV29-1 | TGCAGCGTCTACACTAGCGGGTGGAATGAGCAGTTCTTC | CSVYTSGWNEQFF
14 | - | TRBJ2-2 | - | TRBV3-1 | TGTGCCAGCAGCCGTAGGGACGGGAACGGGGAGCTGTTTTTT | CASSRRDGNGELFF
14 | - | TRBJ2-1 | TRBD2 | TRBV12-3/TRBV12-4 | TGTGCCAGCGCCCTCGGCGGGAGTAAACATGAGCAGTTCTTC | CASALGGSKHEQFF
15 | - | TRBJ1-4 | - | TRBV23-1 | TGCGCCAGCAGTCTTCAGGGTCAGGGAGCGGAAAAACTGTTTTTT | CASSLQGQGAEKLFF
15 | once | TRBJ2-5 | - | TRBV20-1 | TGCAGTGCCAAAAGCCCCGGGCGGGGTCAAGAGACCCAGTACTTC | CSAKSPGRGQETQYF
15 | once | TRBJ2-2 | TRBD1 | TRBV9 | TGTGCCAGCAGCGCGGGGACAGGGTTAACCGGGGAGCTGTTTTTT | CASSAGTGLTGELFF
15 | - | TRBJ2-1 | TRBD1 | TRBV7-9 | TGTGCCAGCAGCGTCCCCCAGGGGGACGTTAATGAGCAGTTCTTC | CASSVPQGDVNEQFF
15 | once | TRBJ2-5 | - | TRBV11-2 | TGTGCCAGCAGCTCCTTTCTTGCCTACCAAGAGACCCAGTACTTC | CASSSFLAYQETQYF
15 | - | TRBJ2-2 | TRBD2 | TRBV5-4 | TGTGCCAGCAGCGCGGGACTAGCGGGCACCGGGGAGCTGTTTTTT | CASSAGLAGTGELFF
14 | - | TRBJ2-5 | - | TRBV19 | TGTGCCAGTAGTATCAACGGGGACCAAGAGACCCAGTACTTC | CASSINGDQETQYF
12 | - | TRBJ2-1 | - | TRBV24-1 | TGTGCCACCAGTGACCGGTACAATGAGCAGTTCTTC | CATSDRYNEQFF
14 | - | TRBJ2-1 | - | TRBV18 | TGTGCCAGCTCCTTAACGACGGGGTACGATGAGCAGTTCTTC | CASSLTTGYDEQFF
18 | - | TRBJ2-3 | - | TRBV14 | TGTGCCAGCAGCCAAGTGGTGACCTCCCTCCGCTCCACAGATACGCAGTATTTT | CASSQVVTSLRSTDTQYF
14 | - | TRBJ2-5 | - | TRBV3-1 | TGTGCCAGCAGCCGTCGACAGGTTCAAGAGACCCAGTACTTC | CASSRRQVQETQYF
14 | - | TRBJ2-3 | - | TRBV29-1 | TGCAGCGTTGCTCAGTCTGCCGGCACAGATACGCAGTATTTT | CSVAQSAGTDTQYF
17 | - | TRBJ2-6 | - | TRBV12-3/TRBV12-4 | TGTGCCAGCAGTTTGGACCGTCCGCGCTCTGGGGCCAACGTCCTGACTTTC | CASSLDRPRSGANVLTF
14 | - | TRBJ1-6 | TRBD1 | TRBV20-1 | TGCAGTGCTAAATGGGACAGTCTTAATTCACCCCTCCACTTT | CSAKWDSLNSPLHF
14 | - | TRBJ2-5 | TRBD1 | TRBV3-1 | TGTGCCAGCAGCCCCTGGACAGGGGAAGAGACCCAGTACTTC | CASSPWTGEETQYF
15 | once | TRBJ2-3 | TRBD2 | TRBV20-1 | TGCAGTGCTACTACTGATAATAGCGGGAGAGATACGCAGTATTTT | CSATTDNSGRDTQYF
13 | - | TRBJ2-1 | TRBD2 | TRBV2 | TGTGCCGGAGGGCTAGCGGGGTCCAATGAGCAGTTCTTC | CAGGLAGSNEQFF
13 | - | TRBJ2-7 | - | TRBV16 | TGTGCCAGCAGCCAACGACCAGGACACGAGCAGTACTTC | CASSQRPGHEQYF
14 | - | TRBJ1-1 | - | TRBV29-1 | TGCAGCGCCTCCGGGGTTCGGAGGAACACTGAAGCTTTCTTT | CSASGVRRNTEAFF
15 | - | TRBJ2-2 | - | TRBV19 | TGTGCCAGTAGGGAGGGATACATTAACACCGGGGAGCTGTTTTTT | CASREGYINTGELFF
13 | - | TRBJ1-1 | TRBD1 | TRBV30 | TGTGCCTGTTCGACAGGGGAGGGCACTGAAGCTTTCTTT | CACSTGEGTEAFF
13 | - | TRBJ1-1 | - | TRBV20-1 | TGCAGTGCTAGAGGTCAGCAGAACACTGAAGCTTTCTTT | CSARGQQNTEAFF
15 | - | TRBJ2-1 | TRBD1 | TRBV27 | TGTGCCAGCAGTACCCGACAGGGGGCGAGCGATGAGCAGTTCTTC | CASSTRQGASDEQFF
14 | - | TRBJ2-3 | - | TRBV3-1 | TGTGCCAGCAGGCTAGGGCATTCGGCAGATACGCAGTATTTT | CASRLGHSADTQYF
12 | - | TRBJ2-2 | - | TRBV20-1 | TGCAGTGCCCATACTACTACCGGGGAGCTGTTTTTT | CSAHTTTGELFF
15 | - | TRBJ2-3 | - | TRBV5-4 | TGTGCCAGCAGCTCGGCCTCTTTTTGGGCAGATACGCAGTATTTT | CASSSASFWADTQYF
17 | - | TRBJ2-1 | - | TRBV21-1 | TGTGCCAGCAGCAGGGGACAGGGGCGCGGTTTGTACAATGAGCAGTTCTTC | CASSRGQGRGLYNEQFF
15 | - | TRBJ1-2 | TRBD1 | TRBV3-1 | TGTGCCAGCAGCGAAGGCTTACAGGGGAACTATGGCTACACCTTC | CASSEGLQGNYGYTF
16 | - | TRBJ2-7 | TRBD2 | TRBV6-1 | TGTGCCAGCAGGGAACCTGGGCTAGCGGGCTTCTACGAGCAGTACTTC | CASREPGLAGFYEQYF
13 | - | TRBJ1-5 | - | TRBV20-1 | TGCAGTGCTAGAGAGACAGCCAATCAGCCCCAGCATTTT | CSARETANQPQHF
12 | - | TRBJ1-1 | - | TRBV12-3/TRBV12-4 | TGTGCCAGCACCTCGGACCGGGTTGAAGCTTTCTTT | CASTSDRVEAFF
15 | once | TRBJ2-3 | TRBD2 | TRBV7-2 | TGTGCCAGCAGCCAGAGACTAGCGGGGGGGGATACGCAGTATTTT | CASSQRLAGGDTQYF
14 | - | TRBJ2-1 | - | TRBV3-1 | TGTGCCAGCAGCCGACCGGACTTCGCAGCCGAGCAGTTCTTC | CASSRPDFAAEQFF
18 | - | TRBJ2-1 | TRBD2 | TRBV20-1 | TGCAGTGCTAGAGTGCGGACTAGCGGGTTGGTGTCCTACAATGAGCAGTTCTTC | CSARVRTSGLVSYNEQFF
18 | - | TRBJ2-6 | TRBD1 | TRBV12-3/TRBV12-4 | TGTGCCAGCCGGACAGGACAACGGATCGGCTCTGGGGCCAACGTCCTGACTTTC | CASRTGQRIGSGANVLTF
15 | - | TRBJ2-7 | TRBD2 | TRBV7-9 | TGTGCCAGCAGCCCTGGGGGGACTACCTCCCACGAGCAGTACTTC | CASSPGGTTSHEQYF